This T cell receptor (beta chain) is drawn from a study of cytomegalovirus exposure and HLA in healthy donors. PCR primers comprised 60 Vbeta and 13 Jbeta primers. Generated by immunoSEQ multiplex PCR, the TCRdb table keeps only in-frame clones and is missing some. The sample carries 200,000 to 250,000 clones, more than 70% recorded once. Nominally healthy donors were sampled, though unrecorded immune exposures were likely. General study points: The study labeled more than 150 TCR beta chains cytomegalovirus-associated. TCR beta sequences numbering fewer than 20,000 were associated with HLA alleles at 0.05 false discovery rate in a later analysis. Reports described diagnosis of cytomegalovirus status by the classifier as highly specific and sensitive.

The CDR3 runs to 14 residues. Germline assignment: CDR1 SGHRS and CDR2 YFSETQ. A remark on this clone: As yet, its antigen is unknown. A read error may produce the germline difference seen at one junction end.

The chain employs TRBV5-1 and TRBJ2-3; D perhaps matches TRBD2 (5 bases). Sequencing used PBMCs. The sequence was obtained from a human donor in good health. CDR3 loop: CASGLSSASDTQYF. The CDR3 DNA reads TGCGCCAGCGGCTTAAGTAGCGCATCAGATACGCAGTATTTT.